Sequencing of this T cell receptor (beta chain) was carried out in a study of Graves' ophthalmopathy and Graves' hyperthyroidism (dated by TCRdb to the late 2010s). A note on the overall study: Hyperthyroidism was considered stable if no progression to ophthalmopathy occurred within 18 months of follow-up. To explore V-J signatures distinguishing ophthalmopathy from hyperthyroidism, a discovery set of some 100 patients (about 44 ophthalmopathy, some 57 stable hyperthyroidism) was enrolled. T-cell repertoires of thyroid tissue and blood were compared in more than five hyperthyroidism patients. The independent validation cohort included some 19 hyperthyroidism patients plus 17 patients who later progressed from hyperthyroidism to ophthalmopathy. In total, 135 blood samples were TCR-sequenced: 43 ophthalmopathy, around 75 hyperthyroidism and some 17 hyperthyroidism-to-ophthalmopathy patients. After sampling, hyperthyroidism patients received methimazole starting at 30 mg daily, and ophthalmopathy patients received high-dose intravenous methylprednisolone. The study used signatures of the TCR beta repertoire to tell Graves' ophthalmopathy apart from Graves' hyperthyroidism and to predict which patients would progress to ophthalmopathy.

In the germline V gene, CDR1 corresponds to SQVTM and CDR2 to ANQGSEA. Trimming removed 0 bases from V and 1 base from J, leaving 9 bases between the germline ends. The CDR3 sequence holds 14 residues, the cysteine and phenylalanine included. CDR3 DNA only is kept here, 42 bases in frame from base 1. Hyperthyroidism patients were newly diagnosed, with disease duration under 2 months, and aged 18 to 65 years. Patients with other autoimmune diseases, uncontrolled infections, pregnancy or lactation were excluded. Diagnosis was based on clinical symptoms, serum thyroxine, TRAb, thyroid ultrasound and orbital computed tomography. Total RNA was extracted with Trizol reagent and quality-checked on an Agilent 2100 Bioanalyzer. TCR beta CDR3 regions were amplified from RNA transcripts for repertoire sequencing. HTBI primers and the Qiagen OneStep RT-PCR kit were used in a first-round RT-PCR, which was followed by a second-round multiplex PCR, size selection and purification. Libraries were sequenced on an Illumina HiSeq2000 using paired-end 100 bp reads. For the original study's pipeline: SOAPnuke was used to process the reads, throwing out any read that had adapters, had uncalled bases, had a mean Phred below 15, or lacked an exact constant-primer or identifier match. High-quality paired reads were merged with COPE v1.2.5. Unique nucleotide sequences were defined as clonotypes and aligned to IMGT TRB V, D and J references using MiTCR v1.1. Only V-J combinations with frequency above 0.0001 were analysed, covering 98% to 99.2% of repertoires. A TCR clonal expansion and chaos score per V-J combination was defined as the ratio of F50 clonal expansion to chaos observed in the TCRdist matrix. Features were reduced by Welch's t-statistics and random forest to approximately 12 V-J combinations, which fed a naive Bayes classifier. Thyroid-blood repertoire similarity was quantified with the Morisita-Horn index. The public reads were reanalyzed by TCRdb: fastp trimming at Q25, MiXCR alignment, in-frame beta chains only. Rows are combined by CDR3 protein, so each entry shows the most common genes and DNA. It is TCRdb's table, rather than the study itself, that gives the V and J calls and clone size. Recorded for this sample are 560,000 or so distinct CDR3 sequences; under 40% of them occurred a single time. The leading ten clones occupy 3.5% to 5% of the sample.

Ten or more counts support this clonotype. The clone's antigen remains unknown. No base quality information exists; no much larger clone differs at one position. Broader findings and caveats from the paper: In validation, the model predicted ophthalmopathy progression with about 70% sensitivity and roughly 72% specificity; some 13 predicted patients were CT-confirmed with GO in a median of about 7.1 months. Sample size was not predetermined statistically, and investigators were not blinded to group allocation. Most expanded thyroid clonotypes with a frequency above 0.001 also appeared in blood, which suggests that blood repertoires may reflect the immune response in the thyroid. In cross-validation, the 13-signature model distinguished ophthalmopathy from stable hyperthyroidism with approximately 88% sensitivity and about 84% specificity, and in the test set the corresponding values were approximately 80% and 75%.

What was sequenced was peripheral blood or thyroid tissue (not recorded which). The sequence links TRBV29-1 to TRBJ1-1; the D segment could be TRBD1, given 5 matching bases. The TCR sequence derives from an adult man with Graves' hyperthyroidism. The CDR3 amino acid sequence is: CSVEDPGRNTEAFF. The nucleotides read TGCAGCGTTGAAGACCCGGGACGGAACACTGAAGCTTTCTTT.